One and the same sample provided the 27 T cell receptor beta chains below, sequenced in a study of identical twins. One entry per CDR3 protein results from TCRdb running MiXCR on the 5' RACE reads. The sample lists just over 500,000 distinct CDR3 sequences; 22% were seen once. This sample was also put to use in a study of T cells expressing NK-cell markers.

Specimen: CD4+ T cells sorted from blood. The source of these receptors is a woman younger than 35 in good health.

Notes on this clonotype: An end of the junction differs from the germline gene, which may be a read error. The gene calls are TRBV10-3 and TRBJ2-3; no reliable D call. The CDR3 sequence is 15 residues long. Looked up from germline, CDR1 is ENHRY and CDR2 is SYGVKD. The CDR3 DNA follows: TGTGGCATCAGTGCGCAGGCCCTGGACGTAGATACGCAGTATTTT. As protein: CGISAQALDVDTQYF.

This clonotype was observed a handful of times. This chain uses TRBV6-1 with TRBJ1-1; possible D gene TRBD1, 6 bases. V lost 7 bases and J 3 bases, leaving 15 bases between the germline ends. CDR3 length equals 14 residues. The germline V gene has CDR1 MNHNS and CDR2 SASEGT. The CDR3 nucleotides read TGTGCCAGCACCCTACAGGGCGATTACACTGAAGCTTTCTTT. This translates into CASTLQGDYTEAFF.

This clonotype appeared a few times. The V gene is TRBV10-3, the J gene TRBJ2-3; possible D gene TRBD2, 5 bases. CDR3 length equals 14 residues. CDR1 is ENHRY and CDR2 is SYGVKD in the germline V gene. V was pared by 5 bases and J by 2 bases, with 11 bases between. The CDR3 spells CAISPSRPTDTQYF. CDR3 DNA sequence: TGTGCCATCAGTCCTAGCCGACCCACAGATACGCAGTATTTT.

The V gene is TRBV5-1, the J gene TRBJ1-2; D uncertain. The length of the CDR3 is 14 residues. Trimming removed 0 bases from V and 6 bases from J, with 12 bases in between. Germline CDR1 SGHRS, CDR2 YFSETQ. The CDR3 nucleotides are TGCGCCAGCAGCTTGGGTGGTGCCCCTCATGGCTACACCTTC. Amino acids: CASSLGGAPHGYTF.

The CDR3 is CSASRTGLNTEAFF. The CDR3 nucleotides are TGCAGTGCTAGCCGGACAGGGCTGAACACTGAAGCTTTCTTT. The rearrangement joins TRBV20-1 to TRBJ1-1; TRBD1 aligns across 8 bases. Trimming at V came to 3 bases and at J to 0 bases, leaving 3 bases not matched to a gene. Germline-derived CDR1 and CDR2 are DFQATT and SNEGSKA (reference sequence). CDR3 length: 14 amino acids.

This clonotype was counted many times. V gene TRBV6-5 combines with J gene TRBJ2-7, with D unresolved. Between the trimmed V and J ends, which lost 5 bases and 5 bases, there was a span of 13 bases. The CDR3 consists of 13 residues. Germline CDR1 reads MNHEY; CDR2 reads SVGAGI. The CDR3: CASSTHPDHEQYF. DNA for the CDR3: TGTGCCAGCAGTACTCACCCAGACCACGAGCAGTACTTC.

This clonotype showed up just a few times. The rearrangement links TRBV15 to TRBJ1-1; D is uncertain. Germline loops: CDR1 LNHNV, CDR2 YYDKDF (reference sequence). V lost 3 bases and J lost 3, with 8 bases in between. CDR3 length equals 13 residues. The CDR3 region has the DNA TGTGCCACCAGCAGCAAAACTCACACTGAAGCTTTCTTT. It specifies CATSSKTHTEAFF.

This rearrangement joins TRBV18 to TRBJ2-1; perhaps TRBD2 as D (6 bases). Deletions cut 0 bases from V and 8 bases from J, with 14 bases between. CDR1 and CDR2 (germline): KGHSH, LQKENI. The CDR3 runs 15 residues. The CDR3 reads CASSPPSVAVDEQFF. The DNA of the CDR3 is TGTGCCAGCTCACCACCTTCTGTAGCGGTAGATGAGCAGTTCTTC.

This clonotype was recorded at least ten times. The chain has TRBV9 and TRBJ1-2, with 9 bases that match TRBD1. The germline CDR1 and CDR2 sequences are SGDLS and YYNGEE. The junction had 10 bases not matched to a gene; V was cut back by 3 bases and J by 7 bases. The CDR3 is 15 residues long. The CDR3 reads CASSDYRGREFGYTF. CDR3 coding DNA: TGTGCCAGCAGCGACTACAGGGGGCGAGAGTTTGGCTACACCTTC.

V is TRBV29-1 and J is TRBJ2-1; no definite D call. The V and J ends lost 3 bases and 7 bases respectively, with 10 bases between them. The germline CDR1 and CDR2 sequences are SQVTM and ANQGSEA. CDR3 length: 12 amino acids. The CDR3: CSVDGLVNEQFF. The CDR3 DNA follows: TGCAGCGTTGATGGGCTAGTAAATGAGCAGTTCTTC.

This clonotype was recorded a few times. The V gene is TRBV20-1, the J gene TRBJ2-2; 7 nucleotides align to TRBD1. Trimming cost V 3 bases and J 3 bases; bases outside gene matches: 4. Per the germline V gene, CDR1 is DFQATT and CDR2 is SNEGSKA (reference sequence). This CDR3 region has 14 residues. CDR3 bases: TGCAGTGCTAGGATACAGGGGCACACCGGGGAGCTGTTTTTT. Translation: CSARIQGHTGELFF.

V and J are TRBV4-2 and TRBJ2-3; no firm D call. Trimming cost V 5 bases and J 4 bases, with 10 bases left between them. CDR3 length equals 13 residues. Germline V CDR1 and CDR2: LGHNA, YNFKEQ. The CDR3 DNA reads TGTGCCAGCAGCTCACCGGAGTCAGATACGCAGTATTTT. As protein: CASSSPESDTQYF.

The chain combines TRBV27 with TRBJ1-6; D possibly corresponds to TRBD1 (6 bases). With 5 bases removed from V and 16 bases from J, the gap between germline ends came to 12 bases. The germline CDR1 and CDR2 sequences are MNHEY and SMNVEV (reference sequence). CDR3 length: 11 amino acids. The CDR3 reads CASSTGHRLHF. CDR3 DNA: TGTGCCAGCAGTACGGGACACCGACTCCACTTT.

The rearrangement links TRBV12-3 or TRBV12-4 to TRBJ2-4; D is uncertain. Trimming left V 6 bases short and J 1 base short, with 13 bases between. The CDR3 consists of 15 residues. The CDR3 region has the DNA TGTGCCAGCAGAAGCAACGACACGGCCAAAAACATTCAGTACTTC. Translated, it gives CASRSNDTAKNIQYF.

The V gene is TRBV29-1, the J gene TRBJ1-5; no firm D call. With 4 bases removed from V and 0 bases from J, the gap between germline ends came to 10 bases. This CDR3 has 14 residues. Germline assignment: CDR1 SQVTM and CDR2 ANQGSEA. CDR3 region: CSVVWGDSNQPQHF. Here the CDR3 DNA reads TGCAGCGTTGTCTGGGGTGATAGCAATCAGCCCCAGCATTTT.

This chain joins TRBV18 and TRBJ2-7, with TRBD1 identical over 7 bases. Germline CDR1 is KGHSH and CDR2 is LQKENI. The CDR3 length is 14 residues. V lost 3 bases and J lost 5; bases outside the gene matches: 7. For the CDR3, the DNA is TGTGCCAGCTCACCGGACAGGAGAATGGACGAGCAGTACTTC. Its protein product is CASSPDRRMDEQYF.

This clonotype was seen only a few times. In nucleotides, the CDR3 is TGTGCCAGCAGCGCGCGACTAGCGGGTCCAGATACGCAGTATTTT. The encoded protein is CASSARLAGPDTQYF. This chain uses TRBV9 with TRBJ2-3, with 10 bases lining up with TRBD2. The CDR3 covers 15 residues. Unmatched junction bases numbered 5, after V lost 3 bases and J lost 4 bases. Looked up from germline, CDR1 is SGDLS and CDR2 is YYNGEE.

This clonotype was found a few times. CDR3 loop: CASSLASPTNIQYF. In DNA form, the CDR3 reads TGTGCCAGCAGTTTGGCCAGCCCCACAAACATTCAGTACTTC. V gene TRBV12-3 or TRBV12-4 combines with J gene TRBJ2-4; D gene ambiguous. This CDR3 region has 14 residues. V lost 3 bases to trimming and J lost 6 bases, with 12 bases between them.

The rearrangement links TRBV20-1 to TRBJ1-2, with D possibly TRBD1 on 6 matching bases. Germline-derived CDR1 and CDR2 are DFQATT and SNEGSKA (reference sequence). Trimming took off 5 bases at V and 2 bases at J, with 12 bases between the two ends. The CDR3 covers 13 residues. CDR3 amino acids: CSASAQGNYGYTF. CDR3 nucleotide sequence: TGCAGTGCTTCAGCTCAGGGGAACTATGGCTACACCTTC.

This chain connects TRBV18 to TRBJ2-5; the match to TRBD1 covers 7 bases. With V trimmed by 5 bases and J by 5 bases, 8 bases remained unmatched. Looked up from germline, CDR1 is KGHSH and CDR2 is LQKENI. This CDR3 is 14 amino acids long. CDR3 nucleotides: TGTGCCAGCTCATCAAGACAGGGTTCTGAGACCCAGTACTTC. This gives the protein CASSSRQGSETQYF.

This clonotype appeared many times. The chain combines TRBV4-3 with TRBJ2-7; perhaps TRBD2 as D (6 bases). This CDR3 spans 15 amino acids. Germline V lookup: CDR1 LGHNA, CDR2 YSLEER. The germline V and J ends were trimmed by 0 bases and 3 bases, with 12 bases remaining between them. CDR3 amino acids: CASSQEGGYGYEQYF. As DNA, the CDR3 is TGCGCCAGCAGCCAAGAGGGGGGATACGGCTACGAGCAGTACTTC.

This clonotype turned up a few times. The V call is TRBV20-1, the J call TRBJ2-4, with D perhaps TRBD1 or TRBD2 (5 bases each). The CDR3 sequence is 15 residues long. The V gene's germline CDR1 is DFQATT and CDR2 SNEGSKA (reference sequence). V was trimmed by 3 bases and J by 2 bases, leaving 14 bases between them. The CDR3 DNA is TGCAGTGCTAGCCGGGCTTCGGGGCCCAAAAACATTCAGTACTTC. Its protein product is CSASRASGPKNIQYF.

This clonotype was seen a few times. This sequence joins TRBV20-1 and TRBJ1-1; tentative D call: TRBD1 (5 bases). The V gene lost 5 bases and the J gene lost 8 bases, with 18 bases spanning the gap. This CDR3 is built from 13 residues. Looked up from germline, CDR1 is DFQATT and CDR2 is SNEGSKA (reference sequence). The CDR3 nucleotides read TGCAGTGCTCAGAGGGGCAGGGTAGCAGAAGCTTTCTTT. Protein product: CSAQRGRVAEAFF.

The chain carries TRBV5-1 and TRBJ1-1; TRBD1 might be the D (5 bases). The CDR3 sequence is 13 residues long. Germline V gene data show CDR1 as SGHRS and CDR2 as YFSETQ. The V gene lost 3 bases and the J gene lost 5 bases, with 11 bases spanning the gap. CDR3 in DNA: TGCGCCAGCAGCTCCATGGACAAGACTGAAGCTTTCTTT. Its protein is CASSSMDKTEAFF.

J is TRBJ1-2 and V is TRBV6-5; D is unclear. Germline V lookup: CDR1 MNHEY, CDR2 SVGAGI. This CDR3 has 11 residues. The V gene lost 7 bases and the J gene lost 2 bases, with 5 bases spanning the gap. The CDR3 loop reads CASKGNYGYTF. The CDR3 region has the DNA TGTGCCAGCAAGGGCAACTATGGCTACACCTTC.

This clonotype was observed a few times. The V gene is TRBV4-3, the J gene TRBJ1-5; D is ambiguous. The CDR3 has 13 amino acids. V lost 3 bases, J lost 4 bases, and 7 bases lay in between. Germline V gene data show CDR1 as LGHNA and CDR2 as YSLEER. The CDR3 is CASSQAFNQPQHF. CDR3 coding DNA: TGCGCCAGCAGCCAGGCTTTTAATCAGCCCCAGCATTTT.

This clonotype was detected a few times. The chain carries TRBV20-1 and TRBJ1-1; the D gene is possibly TRBD1 (6 bases). Germline CDR1 DFQATT, CDR2 SNEGSKA (reference sequence). CDR3 length: 13 amino acids. Trimming took 5 bases from V and 5 from J, leaving 15 bases between them. The CDR3 loop is CSAVRGAGTEAFF. CDR3 DNA: TGCAGTGCTGTTCGGGGGGCAGGGACTGAAGCTTTCTTT.